Presented here are 12 T cell receptor beta chains from one specimen sequenced in a study of blood T cell repertoires in COVID-19. Clones were read by immunoSEQ multiplex PCR, and TCRdb kept only the in-frame ones, dropping some. The sample carries about 180,000 clones, approximately 85% recorded once. The sample comprised PBMCs or T cells enriched from blood (not recorded which). The receptors here all came from a woman younger than 35 who had recovered from COVID-19.

In its sample, this clone was seen once. The V call is TRBV7-8, the J call TRBJ2-7; 7 bases are a match to TRBD2. CDR1 is SGHVS and CDR2 is FQNEAQ in the germline V gene. The J segment lost 2 bases and the V segment lost 5 bases, leaving 9 bases of the junction unmatched. The CDR3 totals 15 residues. CDR3 DNA: TGTGCCAGCAGCCTTACTAGCGAGGGGACCTACGAGCAGTACTTC. This gives the protein CASSLTSEGTYEQYF.

This clone occurred once. CDR3 sequence: CASRGRQGVWELFF. The CDR3 nucleotides are TGTGCCAGCAGGGGACGCCAGGGGGTTTGGGAGCTGTTTTTT. The rearrangement links TRBV28 to TRBJ2-2, with 7 bases matching TRBD1. The germline CDR1 and CDR2 sequences are MDHEN and SYDVKM. The CDR3 consists of 14 residues. The ends lost 6 bases at V and 9 bases at J; junction bases unmatched: 10.

The sample holds one count of this clone. The V and J genes are TRBV5-1 and TRBJ2-5, with 8 positions matching TRBD2. The length of the CDR3 is 16 residues. V trimming: 3 bases; J trimming: 2 bases; junction bases outside the gene matches: 9. CDR1 and CDR2 from the germline V gene are SGHRS and YFSETQ. CDR3 nucleotides: TGCGCCAGCAGCTATAACGTGGCTAGCGGGCAAGAGACCCAGTACTTC. Translating gives CASSYNVASGQETQYF.

About this clone itself: Additional DNA sequences in this sample encode the identical CDR3. DNA for the CDR3: TGCGCCAGCAGCTTGGACAGTTATGGCTACACCTTC. Translated: CASSLDSYGYTF. The J gene is TRBJ1-2, the V gene TRBV5-1; D is unresolved. V was shortened by 0 bases and J by 5 bases, with 5 bases between the two germline ends. The CDR3 runs to 12 residues. CDR1 and CDR2 from the germline V gene are SGHRS and YFSETQ.

The V gene is TRBV28, the J gene TRBJ2-1, with 11 bases that match TRBD2. The length of the CDR3 is 15 residues. Germline CDR1 and CDR2: MDHEN and SYDVKM. Unmatched junction bases numbered 9, after V lost 5 bases and J lost 9 bases. CDR3: CASSLSSGGSLEQFF. CDR3 coding DNA: TGTGCCAGCAGTCTCTCTAGCGGGGGGAGCCTTGAGCAGTTCTTC.

The genes are TRBV14 and TRBJ2-3; 12 nucleotides match TRBD2. Trimming removed 5 bases from V and 5 bases from J; junction bases left unmatched: 8. The V gene's germline CDR1 is SGHDN and CDR2 FVKESK. The CDR3 runs 16 residues. CDR3 DNA sequence: TGTGCCAGCAGCGCCAGACTAGCGGGAGAAGGAGATACGCAGTATTTT. Its protein is CASSARLAGEGDTQYF.

The chain couples TRBV13 to TRBJ1-5, with 7 bases fitting TRBD1. The CDR3 consists of 14 residues. Germline-derived CDR1 and CDR2 are PRHDT and FYEKMQ (reference sequence). Trimming removed 5 bases from V and 3 bases from J; junction bases left unmatched: 4. The CDR3 region is CASSLQGNNQPQHF. The CDR3 DNA sequence: TGTGCCAGCAGCCTACAGGGGAACAATCAGCCCCAGCATTTT.

This clone came up many times. The gene calls are TRBV10-3 and TRBJ2-5; 11 bases agree with TRBD2. Germline V lookup: CDR1 ENHRY, CDR2 SYGVKD. Losses at the gene ends were 6 bases for V and 7 bases for J; bases not matched to a gene: 13. This CDR3 is built from 16 residues. The CDR3 sequence: CAIREGGLADGGTQYF. The CDR3 region has the DNA TGTGCCATCAGGGAGGGGGGACTAGCGGATGGAGGGACCCAGTACTTC.

V usage is TRBV28 and J usage is TRBJ1-2; perhaps TRBD1 as D (5 bases). The germline V gene encodes CDR1 MDHEN and CDR2 SYDVKM. The CDR3 runs 15 residues. Trimming stripped 6 bases from V and 2 bases from J, with 16 bases between. The DNA for the CDR3 is TGTGCCAGCAGGACGACAGAGCCCCAGAACTATGGCTACACCTTC. Translation gives CASRTTEPQNYGYTF.

This sequence joins TRBV4-3 and TRBJ1-2, with TRBD1 matching over 11 bases. J was trimmed by 7 bases and V by 0 bases; bases with no gene match: 4. There are 15 residues in the CDR3. Germline CDR1 is LGHNA and CDR2 is YSLEER. In nucleotides, the CDR3 is TGCGCCAGCAGCCAAGATCGGACAGGGGGCTCTGGCTACACCTTC. Translating gives CASSQDRTGGSGYTF.

The rearrangement links TRBV18 to TRBJ1-1, with TRBD1 as a possible D gene (5 bases). Per germline, CDR1 KGHSH and CDR2 LQKENI. V shed 3 bases and J shed 5 bases, with 16 bases lying between them. There are 15 residues in the CDR3. CDR3 DNA: TGTGCCAGCTCACCGAGGTTTGGGGGGAGGACTGAAGCTTTCTTT. It encodes CASSPRFGGRTEAFF.

The chain is built from TRBV11-2 and TRBJ2-5; D is undetermined. Germline V gives CDR1 SGHAT, CDR2 FQNNGV. There are 15 residues in the CDR3. V gave up 1 base and J gave up 1 base, with 10 bases separating them. CDR3 sequence: CASSLVRSSQETQYF. The CDR3 DNA reads TGTGCCAGCAGCTTAGTTAGGTCTAGCCAAGAGACCCAGTACTTC.